This entry lists 9 T cell receptor beta chains sequenced from one sample in a study of cytomegalovirus exposure and HLA in healthy donors (dated by TCRdb to about 2017). Preparation of the library involved the immunoSEQ multiplex PCR assay. For the multiplex PCR, a mixture combining 60 forward primers for TCR Vbeta segments and 13 reverse primers for TCR Jbeta segments was used. This immuneACCESS table, as held by TCRdb, lists in-frame sequences with V and J called but not all clones. Of the missing ones, under half trace to an unresolved V gene in checked studies; the others have no known cause. Here the sample has more than 90,000 clones; approximately 81% occur a single time. The ten largest clones represent 4.1% of the sample. The sequenced material came from PBMCs. The origin of the receptors is a woman aged 40 to 49 in good health and CMV-seropositive.

The chain combines TRBV5-6 with TRBJ1-2, with TRBD1 as a possible D gene (6 bases). The CDR3 is made up of 17 amino acids. V was cut by 0 bases and J by 3 bases, with 18 bases left in between. Germline-derived CDR1 and CDR2 are SGHDT and YYEEEE. The CDR3 bases are TGTGCCAGCAGCTTGGTCCACGGGGGGGGCAAGGACTATGGCTACACCTTC. The encoded protein is CASSLVHGGGKDYGYTF.

This chain connects TRBV28 to TRBJ2-2; TRBD2 aligns across 9 bases. Germline CDR1 and CDR2: MDHEN and SYDVKM. The J segment lost 6 bases and the V segment lost 8 bases, leaving 10 bases of the junction unmatched. There are 15 residues in the CDR3. The CDR3 region is CASRPGTSSPGELFF. As DNA, the CDR3 is TGTGCCAGCCGCCCCGGGACTAGCTCCCCCGGGGAGCTGTTTTTT.

The gene calls are TRBV5-8 and TRBJ2-1; TRBD2 agrees at 8 bases. Germline V gene lookup returns CDR1 SGHTS and CDR2 YDEGEE. The CDR3 extends over 15 amino acids. Trimming removed 2 bases from V and 6 bases from J; junction bases left unmatched: 7. The CDR3 DNA reads TGTGCCAGCAGCTTTTCGGCGGGAGGCGGCAATGAGCAGTTCTTC. Its translation is CASSFSAGGGNEQFF.

V usage is TRBV28 and J usage is TRBJ1-5, with 7 bases identical to TRBD1. Germline CDR1 reads MDHEN; CDR2 reads SYDVKM. V trimming: 5 bases; J trimming: 10 bases; junction bases outside the gene matches: 11. This CDR3 comprises 14 residues. The CDR3 DNA is TGTGCCAGCAGTCGGACAGGAACCGCGAAACCCCAGCATTTT. It specifies CASSRTGTAKPQHF.

This chain links TRBV5-1 with TRBJ2-5; the D is unclear. The ends were cut back, 4 bases at V and 2 bases at J, with 9 bases in the middle. The CDR3 spans 13 residues. Germline V gives CDR1 SGHRS, CDR2 YFSETQ. Written as DNA, the CDR3 is TGCGCCAGCAGCCGCTCAGGTCAAGAGACCCAGTACTTC. Amino acid sequence: CASSRSGQETQYF.

This chain uses TRBV2 with TRBJ2-3; D possibly corresponds to TRBD1 (6 bases). The CDR3 covers 12 residues. V was trimmed by 6 bases and J by 8 bases, leaving 12 bases between them. Looked up from germline, CDR1 is SNHLY and CDR2 is FYNNEI. The CDR3 protein is CASSEQGGTQYF. The CDR3 DNA reads as TGTGCCAGCAGCGAACAGGGTGGTACGCAGTATTTT.

This chain links TRBV7-6 with TRBJ2-7, with 10 nucleotides matching TRBD2. Germline assignment: CDR1 SGHVS and CDR2 FNYEAQ. J lost 6 bases, V lost 5 bases, and 10 bases had no gene match. This CDR3 comprises 15 residues. The CDR3 loop reads CASSTTRGLAFEQYF. CDR3 bases: TGTGCCAGCAGCACCACGAGGGGACTAGCGTTCGAGCAGTACTTC.

The rearrangement links TRBV19 to TRBJ2-2, with D unresolved. V dropped 7 bases and J dropped 1 base, with 7 bases sitting between them. The CDR3 is made up of 13 amino acids. Germline CDR1 reads LNHDA; CDR2 reads SQIVND (reference sequence). The CDR3 loop is CASIGGNTGELFF. The CDR3 coding sequence is TGTGCCAGTATCGGCGGGAACACCGGGGAGCTGTTTTTT.

Turning to this clone: The junction departs from germline at one end; a sequencing error may be responsible. The chain couples TRBV5-5 to TRBJ2-7; D gene unclear. The CDR3 runs 11 residues. Per the germline V gene, CDR1 is SGHKS and CDR2 is YYEKEE (reference sequence). In nucleotides, the CDR3 is TGTGCCAGCAGCTACACCTACGAGCGGTACTTC. Its translation: CASSYTYERYF.